These 17 T cell receptor beta chains originate from one sample sequenced in a study of long-term antiretroviral therapy in people with HIV. Running of the v3.0 immunoSEQ assay took place at survey level. TCRdb keeps only in-frame clones here, not all; method: immunoSEQ multiplex PCR. The table includes roughly 40,000 clones, 85% to 90% detected once. The specimen was unsorted PBMCs, collected 3.1 years after starting antiretroviral therapy. The receptors shown here come from a woman aged 50 to 60 with HIV.

The genes are TRBV5-6 and TRBJ2-1, with TRBD2 matching over 8 bases. Germline V gene lookup returns CDR1 SGHDT and CDR2 YYEEEE. The junction had 3 bases not matched to a gene; V was cut back by 3 bases and J by 4 bases. The CDR3 extends over 14 amino acids. CDR3 region: CASSYRLAYNEQFF. In nucleotides, the CDR3 is TGTGCCAGCAGCTATCGACTAGCGTACAATGAGCAGTTCTTC.

The chain uses TRBV6-5 and TRBJ1-5; D might be TRBD1 (6 bases). The CDR3 loop spans 15 amino acids. Germline-derived CDR1 and CDR2 are MNHEY and SVGAGI. Trimming removed 10 bases at V and 0 bases at J, with 16 bases between. This CDR3 is CATARTAYSNQPQHF. CDR3 nucleotide sequence: TGTGCCACCGCCAGGACAGCTTATAGCAATCAGCCCCAGCATTTT.

The chain links TRBV19 to TRBJ1-2; 10 nucleotides line up with TRBD1. V shed 5 bases and J 3 bases; nucleotides not matched to a gene: 12. The CDR3 length is 17 residues. Germline V CDR1 and CDR2: LNHDA, SQIVND (reference sequence). The CDR3 nucleotides read TGTGCCAGTAGTCGACTACCGGGACAGGGGATCCACTATGGCTACACCTTC. This sequence encodes CASSRLPGQGIHYGYTF.

The chain uses TRBV2 and TRBJ1-5; 7 bases fit TRBD1. The germline V gene has CDR1 SNHLY and CDR2 FYNNEI. V lost 2 bases to trimming and J lost 7 bases; unmatched junction nucleotides: 5. The CDR3 runs to 14 residues. The CDR3, as DNA: TGTGCCAGCAGTGAAAGAGGGGGCGGGCAGCCCCAGCATTTT. Its translation is CASSERGGGQPQHF.

The chain employs TRBV7-8 and TRBJ1-3; 8 bases match TRBD1. V dropped 2 bases and J dropped 4; count of bases not matched to a gene: 4. The length of the CDR3 is 15 residues. Looked up from germline, CDR1 is SGHVS and CDR2 is FQNEAQ. This CDR3 is CASSLQGAVGNTIYF. CDR3 nucleotides: TGTGCCAGCAGCTTACAGGGGGCGGTCGGAAACACCATATATTTT.

The chain is built from TRBV6-1 and TRBJ2-7; possible D gene TRBD1, 6 bases. The CDR3 has 19 residues. V was clipped by 1 base and J by 3 bases, with 25 bases between them. CDR1 MNHNS and CDR2 SASEGT come from the germline V gene. CDR3 protein: CASSEEDGEWDKDFYEQYF. CDR3 bases: TGTGCCAGCAGTGAAGAGGATGGAGAATGGGACAAGGACTTCTACGAGCAGTACTTC.

The V and J genes are TRBV7-3 and TRBJ2-2; D is ambiguous. Germline CDR1 SGHTA, CDR2 FQGTGA. The V end lost 3 bases, the J end lost 4 bases, and 9 bases lay between the germline ends. This CDR3 comprises 14 residues. As DNA, the CDR3 is TGTGCCAGCAGCTTTTATGACGGCACCGGGGAGCTGTTTTTT. It translates to CASSFYDGTGELFF. Combining the CDR3 with reference TRBV7-3 and TRBJ2-2 gives the whole variable domain GAGVSQTPSNKVTEKGKYVELRCDPISGHTALYWYRQSLGQGPEFLIYFQGTGAADDSGLPNDRFFAVRPEGSVSTLKIQRTERGDSAVYLCASSFYDGTGELFFGEGSRLTVL.

The gene calls are TRBV5-1 and TRBJ1-2; D remains ambiguous. The V and J ends lost 3 bases and 7 bases respectively, with 16 bases between them. The CDR3 has 14 residues. Germline CDR1 is SGHRS and CDR2 is YFSETQ. CDR3 sequence (DNA): TGCGCCAGCAGCTCCAGGACGGGCGAGCGTGGCTACACCTTC. It yields the protein CASSSRTGERGYTF.

This rearrangement joins TRBV19 to TRBJ2-7, with 9 bases lining up with TRBD1. This CDR3 spans 15 amino acids. CDR1 is LNHDA, CDR2 SQIVND, per germline (reference sequence). V was clipped by 5 bases and J by 6 bases; unmatched bases: 11. The CDR3 reads CASSRSGQGFREQYF. The CDR3 region has the DNA TGTGCCAGTAGTCGGTCCGGACAGGGGTTCCGCGAGCAGTACTTC.

V gene TRBV18 combines with J gene TRBJ2-3; 8 nucleotides line up with TRBD2. CDR3 length: 16 residues. Germline values: CDR1 KGHSH, CDR2 LQKENI. J was trimmed by 0 bases and V by 3 bases; bases with no gene match: 5. The CDR3 DNA sequence: TGTGCCAGCTCACCTGTAGCGGGGTCCAGCACAGATACGCAGTATTTT. It encodes CASSPVAGSSTDTQYF.

This clone was found a few times. This CDR3 reads CASSFIGTGNYGYTF. In DNA, the CDR3 is TGTGCCAGCAGCTTTATCGGGACGGGTAACTATGGCTACACCTTC. V gene TRBV7-2 combines with J gene TRBJ1-2; maybe TRBD1 (5 bases). The CDR3 totals 15 residues. The V end lost 3 bases, the J end lost 1 base, and 12 bases lay between the germline ends. Germline CDR1 is SGHTA and CDR2 is FQGNSA.

The chain recombines TRBV19 with TRBJ1-5, with D possibly matching TRBD1 (5 bases). The ends were cut back, 2 bases at V and 3 bases at J, with 14 bases in the middle. The germline V gene has CDR1 LNHDA and CDR2 SQIVND (reference sequence). This CDR3 has 16 residues. CDR3 region: CASSITRGGINQPQHF. CDR3 coding DNA: TGTGCCAGTAGTATAACGCGTGGGGGAATCAATCAGCCCCAGCATTTT.

Worth noting for this clone: Within the sample, other DNA sequences also encode this same CDR3. V gene TRBV4-1 combines with J gene TRBJ2-7; D might be TRBD2 (6 bases). The germline CDR1 and CDR2 sequences are MGHRA and YSYEKL. The CDR3 is made up of 14 amino acids. The V end was cut by 1 base, the J end by 1 base, with 8 bases between. Here the CDR3 reads CASSQVRGSYEQYF. The CDR3 nucleotides read TGCGCCAGCAGCCAAGTTCGGGGGTCCTACGAGCAGTACTTC.

The chain uses TRBV29-1 and TRBJ2-5, with 12 bases aligning to TRBD2. After removal of 3 bases from V and 5 bases from J, the junction contained 4 bases not matched to a gene. The germline gives CDR1 SQVTM, CDR2 ANQGSEA. The CDR3 sequence is 14 residues long. The chain's CDR3 is CSVELAGGPETQYF. CDR3 DNA sequence: TGCAGCGTTGAGCTAGCGGGGGGGCCGGAGACCCAGTACTTC. Complete variable domain (other parts from reference TRBV29-1 and TRBJ2-5): SAVISQKPSRDICQRGTSLTIQCQVDSQVTMMFWYRQQPGQSLTLIATANQGSEATYESGFVIDKFPISRPNLTFSTLTVSNMSPEDSSIYLCSVELAGGPETQYFGPGTRLLVL.

Concerning this clone: The junction and the germline gene differ at one end; a read error may be behind it. The CDR3 DNA follows: TGTGCCAGCAGCGAAGGCCAGGGAAGGAATTCACCCCTCCACTTT. Translating gives CASSEGQGRNSPLHF. The V gene is TRBV2, the J gene TRBJ1-6; D may be TRBD1 (5 bases). The CDR3 runs to 15 residues. Germline CDR1 and CDR2: SNHLY and FYNNEI.

V usage is TRBV7-2 and J usage is TRBJ2-7; 7 bases line up with TRBD2. The CDR3 is 14 amino acids. Germline V gene sequence: CDR1 SGHTA, CDR2 FQGNSA. The V gene end was trimmed by 5 bases and the J gene end by 8 bases; junction bases not matched to a gene: 12. The CDR3 reads CASSPPGGYQKQYF. The CDR3 DNA sequence: TGTGCCAGCAGCCCACCCGGGGGGTATCAAAAGCAGTACTTC. Looking up the rest from reference TRBV7-2 and TRBJ2-7 gives the full variable domain: GAGVSQSPSNKVTEKGKDVELRCDPISGHTALYWYRQSLGQGLEFLIYFQGNSAPDKSGLPSDRFSAERTGGSVSTLTIQRTQQEDSAVYLCASSPPGGYQKQYFGPGTRLTVT.

This chain connects TRBV6-5 to TRBJ2-7, with no clear D. The CDR3 spans 13 residues. Looked up from germline, CDR1 is MNHEY and CDR2 is SVGAGI. Trimming pared 6 bases from V and 1 base from J, leaving 10 bases between. For the CDR3, the DNA is TGTGCCAGCAGAAGGTTAGGATCCTACGAGCAGTACTTC. Its translation is CASRRLGSYEQYF.